These 8 T cell receptor beta chains were sequenced from one sample in a study of human T cells and chemical hapten exposure. TCRdb called the RACE reads again in MiXCR, with one record for every CDR3 protein. This table holds some 46,000 distinct CDR3 sequences, around 4% found once. The time point was: healthy volunteer bleed at 2 weeks. The starting material, unfractionated whole blood, was used for total RNA extraction. Sequenced: whole blood. The receptors stem from a female donor in good health. Some clones in this sample may be carry-over from other donors' samples.

At least ten counts were recorded for this clonotype. V gene TRBV6-5 combines with J gene TRBJ2-3, with 9 positions matching TRBD2. The CDR3 has 18 residues. V gave up 6 bases and J gave up 0 bases; unmatched junction bases: 13. Germline CDR1 and CDR2: MNHEY and SVGAGI. The DNA for the CDR3 is TGTGCCAGCAGCTCCGGGATAGCGGGGGTATCTAGCACAGATACGCAGTATTTT. Translating gives CASSSGIAGVSSTDTQYF.

This clonotype was picked up many times. This chain links TRBV2 with TRBJ1-1; D remains ambiguous. V was shortened by 3 bases and J by 0 bases, with 5 bases between the two germline ends. The germline gives CDR1 SNHLY, CDR2 FYNNEI. The CDR3 sequence is 13 residues long. The CDR3 region has the DNA TGTGCCAGCAGTGATACGTTGAACACTGAAGCTTTCTTT. It translates to CASSDTLNTEAFF.

The CDR3 region is CASSLGLAGGQNIQYF. CDR3 in DNA: TGTGCCAGCAGCTTAGGGCTAGCGGGGGGACAAAACATTCAGTACTTC. The V call is TRBV7-3, the J call TRBJ2-4, with TRBD2 matching over 11 bases. Germline V lookup: CDR1 SGHTA, CDR2 FQGTGA. The CDR3 extends over 16 amino acids. The V segment lost 2 bases and the J segment 5 bases; nucleotides outside the gene matches: 5.

In this sample, this clonotype turned up many times. The chain is built from TRBV12-3 or TRBV12-4 and TRBJ2-5; maybe TRBD1 (5 bases). V dropped 2 bases and J dropped 4 bases, with 8 bases sitting between them. This CDR3 has 13 amino acids. CDR3 coding DNA: TGTGCCAGCAGTTTAAACAGGCGAGAGACCCAGTACTTC. This encodes CASSLNRRETQYF.

This clonotype occurred many times. The chain employs TRBV5-1 and TRBJ2-5; 7 nucleotides match TRBD2. Per germline, CDR1 SGHRS and CDR2 YFSETQ. After removal of 4 bases from V and 5 bases from J, the junction contained 14 bases not matched to a gene. The CDR3 has 16 amino acids. The CDR3 DNA sequence: TGCGCCAGCAGCCCAGCGGGGCAGACGATGGGGGAGACCCAGTACTTC. Its protein is CASSPAGQTMGETQYF.

In this sample, this clonotype turned up many times. J is TRBJ1-1 and V is TRBV29-1, with a tentative D call TRBD1 (6 bases). Deletions cut 2 bases from V and 0 bases from J, with 16 bases between. The CDR3 length is 16 residues. Germline assignment: CDR1 SQVTM and CDR2 ANQGSEA. The CDR3 DNA reads TGCAGCGTTGAAACCACAGGGTTCTTAGTGAACACTGAAGCTTTCTTT. It specifies CSVETTGFLVNTEAFF.

The chain carries TRBV2 and TRBJ1-1, with 8 bases matching TRBD1. The length of the CDR3 is 15 residues. The V segment lost 6 bases and the J segment 4 bases; nucleotides outside the gene matches: 10. In germline, CDR1 is SNHLY, CDR2 FYNNEI. The CDR3 spells CASREQGGVITEAFF. The CDR3, as DNA: TGTGCCAGCAGAGAACAGGGGGGGGTTATCACTGAAGCTTTCTTT.

This clonotype was detected a few times. V usage is TRBV19 and J usage is TRBJ1-2; maybe TRBD1 (5 bases). The ends were cut back, 9 bases at V and 3 bases at J, with 17 bases in the middle. CDR3 length equals 14 residues. Germline CDR1 is LNHDA and CDR2 is SQIVND (reference sequence). CDR3 nucleotide sequence: TGTGCCAGCTCCCCCTCGGGGGTTGACTATGGCTACACCTTC. It is translated as CASSPSGVDYGYTF.